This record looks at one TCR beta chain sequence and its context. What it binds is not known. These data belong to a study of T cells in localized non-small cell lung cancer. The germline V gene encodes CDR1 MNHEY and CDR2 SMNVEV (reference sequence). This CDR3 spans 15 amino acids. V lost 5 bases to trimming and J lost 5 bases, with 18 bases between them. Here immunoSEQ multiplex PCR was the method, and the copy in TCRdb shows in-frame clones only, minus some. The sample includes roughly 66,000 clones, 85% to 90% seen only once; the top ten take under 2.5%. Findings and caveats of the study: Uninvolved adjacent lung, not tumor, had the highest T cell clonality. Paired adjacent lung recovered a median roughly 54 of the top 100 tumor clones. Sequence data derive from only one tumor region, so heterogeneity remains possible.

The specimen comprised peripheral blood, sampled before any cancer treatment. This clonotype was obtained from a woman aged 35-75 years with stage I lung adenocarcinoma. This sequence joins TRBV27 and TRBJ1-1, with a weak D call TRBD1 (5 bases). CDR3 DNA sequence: TGTGCCAGCAGTCCATTTTCAGGGCGGCGGACTGAAGCTTTCTTT. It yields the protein CASSPFSGRRTEAFF.